The 24 T cell receptor beta chains below all came from one sample that was sequenced in a study of control samples from healthy donors and cancer patients. Libraries were prepared by immunoSEQ multiplex PCR; TCRdb keeps only in-frame clonotypes and omits some of them. The sample lists about 140,000 clones, roughly nine tenths occurring once. The sequencing input was blood. Receptor source: a young woman in good health.

The gene calls are TRBV2 and TRBJ2-7; tentative D call: TRBD2 (6 bases). Germline-derived CDR1 and CDR2 are SNHLY and FYNNEI. The CDR3 consists of 14 residues. V lost 6 bases to trimming and J lost 6 bases, with 18 bases between them. CDR3 bases: TGTGCCAGCAGCGCTCTGAGCCGGGAGACCGAGCAGTACTTC. Its protein product is CASSALSRETEQYF.

This clone was counted only a few times. V usage is TRBV30 and J usage is TRBJ2-1, with D tentatively TRBD2 (5 bases). V was trimmed by 3 bases and J by 3 bases, leaving 12 bases between them. This CDR3 comprises 14 residues. The germline V gene encodes CDR1 GTSNPN and CDR2 SVGIG (reference sequence). Written as DNA, the CDR3 is TGTGCCTGGAGGGCCGGCAGCGGCTACAATGAGCAGTTCTTC. It translates to CAWRAGSGYNEQFF.

The chain has TRBV30 and TRBJ1-1, with TRBD1 identical over 7 bases. Germline V gives CDR1 GTSNPN, CDR2 SVGIG (reference sequence). The CDR3 spans 12 residues. The V segment lost 2 bases and the J segment 11 bases; nucleotides outside the gene matches: 8. In DNA form, the CDR3 reads TGTGCCTGGAGTCAACAGGGGAGGGAGGCTTTCTTT. Its translation: CAWSQQGREAFF.

The genes are TRBV18 and TRBJ1-1; unclear D gene. This CDR3 comprises 14 residues. Trimming took off 2 bases at V and 1 base at J, with 8 bases between the two ends. Germline V gives CDR1 KGHSH, CDR2 LQKENI. The CDR3 loop is CASSPRRSNTEAFF. The CDR3 bases are TGTGCCAGCTCACCAAGGAGGTCGAACACTGAAGCTTTCTTT.

The J gene is TRBJ2-5, the V gene TRBV2; D perhaps matches TRBD2 (5 bases). CDR1 and CDR2 from the germline V gene are SNHLY and FYNNEI. The CDR3 spans 13 residues. With 7 bases removed from V and 5 bases from J, the gap between germline ends came to 14 bases. The CDR3: CASKVLAGETQYF. The CDR3, as DNA: TGTGCCAGCAAGGTTCTAGCCGGCGAGACCCAGTACTTC.

The chain combines TRBV6-6 with TRBJ1-5, with unresolved D. Trimming stripped 6 bases from V and 7 bases from J, with 7 bases between. The CDR3 is 11 residues long. Germline assignment: CDR1 MNHNY and CDR2 SVGAGI (reference sequence). The CDR3 nucleotides are TGTGCCAGCAGGTCCGCCCAGCCCCAGCATTTT. It encodes CASRSAQPQHF.

The V call is TRBV4-2, the J call TRBJ1-3; 7 positions agree with TRBD1. Germline V gene lookup returns CDR1 LGHNA and CDR2 YNFKEQ. The CDR3 is 17 residues long. Germline trimming cut 2 bases from V and 0 bases from J; bases unmatched to any gene: 7. Here the CDR3 DNA reads TGTGCCAGCAGCCAAACCGGGACAGCTACCTCTGGAAACACCATATATTTT. Amino acid sequence: CASSQTGTATSGNTIYF.

The chain couples TRBV7-6 to TRBJ2-3; D tentatively fits TRBD1 or TRBD2 (5 bases each). Germline assignment: CDR1 SGHVS and CDR2 FNYEAQ. V lost 1 base, J lost 3 bases, and 8 bases lay in between. This CDR3 spans 14 amino acids. CDR3 sequence: CASSLGGRTDTQYF. The CDR3 DNA follows: TGTGCCAGCAGCTTAGGGGGGAGAACAGATACGCAGTATTTT.

V usage is TRBV2 and J usage is TRBJ1-1; 7 nucleotides line up with TRBD1. This CDR3 comprises 13 residues. V lost 6 bases and J lost 4; bases outside the gene matches: 5. Germline-derived CDR1 and CDR2 are SNHLY and FYNNEI. CDR3 loop: CASRQSGGTEAFF. CDR3 DNA: TGTGCCAGCAGGCAATCAGGGGGCACTGAAGCTTTCTTT. The variable domain in full, with the rest retrieved from reference TRBV2 and TRBJ1-1, is EPEVTQTPSHQVTQMGQEVILRCVPISNHLYFYWYRQILGQKVEFLVSFYNNEISEKSEIFDDQFSVERPDGSNFTLKIRSTKLEDSAMYFCASRQSGGTEAFFGQGTRLTVV.

V and J are TRBV7-3 and TRBJ2-5, with a tentative D call TRBD1 (5 bases). Germline values: CDR1 SGHTA, CDR2 FQGTGA. With 2 bases removed from V and 7 bases from J, the gap between germline ends came to 14 bases. This CDR3 has 14 amino acids. The CDR3 loop reads CASSLGAAQGTQYF. CDR3 nucleotide sequence: TGTGCCAGCAGCTTAGGAGCCGCCCAGGGGACCCAGTACTTC. Looking up the rest from reference TRBV7-3 and TRBJ2-5 gives the full variable domain: GAGVSQTPSNKVTEKGKYVELRCDPISGHTALYWYRQSLGQGPEFLIYFQGTGAADDSGLPNDRFFAVRPEGSVSTLKIQRTERGDSAVYLCASSLGAAQGTQYFGPGTRLLVL.

The chain uses TRBV30 and TRBJ2-3, with D possibly TRBD2 on 5 matching bases. Germline values: CDR1 GTSNPN, CDR2 SVGIG (reference sequence). The CDR3 consists of 14 residues. Between the trimmed V and J ends, which lost 4 bases and 4 bases, there was a span of 15 bases. This CDR3 is CAWKLRVFPDTQYF. CDR3 nucleotides: TGTGCCTGGAAGTTGAGGGTCTTCCCAGATACGCAGTATTTT.

The V call is TRBV27, the J call TRBJ2-7, with 12 bases matching TRBD2. V lost 6 bases, J lost 10 bases, and 13 bases stayed unmatched. This CDR3 has 15 amino acids. CDR1 and CDR2 from the germline V gene are MNHEY and SMNVEV (reference sequence). The CDR3 DNA reads as TGTGCCAGCAGCAAGGCCCTAGCGGGAGGGCCTCTACAGTACTTC. It codes for CASSKALAGGPLQYF.

V is TRBV30 and J is TRBJ2-3; possible D gene TRBD2, 5 bases. V lost 1 base and J lost 2, with 10 bases in between. Germline V CDR1 and CDR2: GTSNPN, SVGIG (reference sequence). This CDR3 region has 14 residues. DNA for the CDR3: TGTGCCTGGAGTGCCGGGATTTACACAGATACGCAGTATTTT. Amino acid sequence: CAWSAGIYTDTQYF.

Only one count was recorded for this clone. The chain employs TRBV25-1 and TRBJ2-3, with D perhaps TRBD2 (6 bases). The CDR3 has 16 amino acids. The V end lost 3 bases, the J end lost 0 bases, and 13 bases lay between the germline ends. The V gene's germline CDR1 is MGHDK and CDR2 SYGVNS. CDR3 sequence (DNA): TGTGCCAGCAGTGACGATCTAGCGAGTAGCACAGATACGCAGTATTTT. It is translated as CASSDDLASSTDTQYF.

The chain employs TRBV28 and TRBJ2-1; 7 nucleotides line up with TRBD2. Trimming at V came to 10 bases and at J to 4 bases, leaving 1 base not matched to a gene. Germline values: CDR1 MDHEN, CDR2 SYDVKM. This CDR3 contains 11 residues. CDR3 DNA sequence: TGTGCCAAGCGGGAATACAATGAGCAGTTCTTC. Its translation is CAKREYNEQFF.

V gene TRBV19 combines with J gene TRBJ1-2; TRBD1 matches 7 bases. Germline V gives CDR1 LNHDA, CDR2 SQIVND (reference sequence). The CDR3 consists of 14 residues. The trim removed 7 bases at V and 2 bases at J, leaving 7 bases unmatched. The DNA of the CDR3 is TGTGCCAGTACCGACATGACAGGGAACTATGGCTACACCTTC. Translated, it gives CASTDMTGNYGYTF.

This clone showed up just a few times. V and J are TRBV28 and TRBJ1-1; a weak D match, TRBD1 (5 bases). The CDR3 runs to 15 residues. Looked up from germline, CDR1 is MDHEN and CDR2 is SYDVKM. Trimming removed 1 base at V and 5 bases at J, with 14 bases between. The chain's CDR3 is CASSLLQGSGTEAFF. The CDR3 DNA sequence: TGTGCCAGCAGTTTATTGCAGGGATCGGGTACTGAAGCTTTCTTT.

The rearrangement links TRBV7-9 to TRBJ2-7, with unresolved D. The CDR3 totals 14 residues. The germline gives CDR1 SEHNR, CDR2 FQNEAQ (reference sequence). V lost 3 bases to trimming and J lost 3 bases, with 12 bases between them. CDR3: CASSFERDHYEQYF. CDR3 bases: TGTGCCAGCAGCTTCGAGCGAGATCACTACGAGCAGTACTTC. Full variable domain (remainder filled in from reference TRBV7-9 and TRBJ2-7): DTGVSQNPRHKITKRGQNVTFRCDPISEHNRLYWYRQTLGQGPEFLTYFQNEAQLEKSRLLSDRFSAERPKGSFSTLEIQRTEQGDSAMYLCASSFERDHYEQYFGPGTRLTVT.

The chain joins TRBV30 to TRBJ1-2; 7 bases match TRBD1. V shed 7 bases, J shed 7 bases, and the junction held 12 bases outside the gene matches. This CDR3 is built from 13 residues. Looked up from germline, CDR1 is GTSNPN and CDR2 is SVGIG (reference sequence). The CDR3 region is CAYVQGDRTGYTF. The DNA of the CDR3 is TGTGCCTACGTTCAGGGGGACCGGACTGGCTACACCTTC.

The chain combines TRBV5-1 with TRBJ1-2, with TRBD1 matching over 7 bases. Germline V gives CDR1 SGHRS, CDR2 YFSETQ. The CDR3 contains 13 residues. V shed 4 bases, J shed 4 bases, and the junction held 4 bases outside the gene matches. CDR3 residues: CASSPGQTYGYTF. The CDR3 DNA sequence: TGCGCCAGCAGCCCGGGACAGACCTATGGCTACACCTTC.

V and J are TRBV11-3 and TRBJ2-1, with no clear D. Between the trimmed V and J ends, which lost 5 bases and 1 base, there was a span of 12 bases. Germline assignment: CDR1 SGHNT and CDR2 YENEEA. The CDR3 totals 15 residues. Here the CDR3 reads CASSGSGQSYNEQFF. CDR3 DNA sequence: TGTGCCAGCAGCGGCTCCGGGCAATCCTACAATGAGCAGTTCTTC.

The chain uses TRBV11-2 and TRBJ2-1, with a possible D match to TRBD2 (5 bases). Trimming took off 5 bases at V and 0 bases at J, with 11 bases between the two ends. The length of the CDR3 is 15 residues. The germline V gene encodes CDR1 SGHAT and CDR2 FQNNGV. This CDR3 reads CASSPGLGSYNEQFF. The CDR3 DNA reads as TGTGCCAGCAGCCCCGGACTCGGCTCCTACAATGAGCAGTTCTTC.

J is TRBJ1-2 and V is TRBV19, with D possibly matching TRBD1 (6 bases). The CDR3 has 16 residues. Trimming removed 3 bases from V and 3 bases from J, with 17 bases in between. Germline CDR1 and CDR2: LNHDA and SQIVND (reference sequence). CDR3 loop: CASSMPSTGPDYGYTF. The CDR3 bases are TGTGCCAGTAGTATGCCCTCAACAGGGCCGGACTATGGCTACACCTTC.

Only one count was recorded for this clone. The rearrangement uses TRBV19 and TRBJ2-5, with 9 positions matching TRBD2. Germline V gene data show CDR1 as LNHDA and CDR2 as SQIVND (reference sequence). There are 17 residues in the CDR3. J was trimmed by 4 bases and V by 3 bases; bases with no gene match: 12. The CDR3 loop is CASSIFGGLAGRETQYF. CDR3 in DNA: TGTGCCAGTAGTATCTTCGGGGGGCTAGCGGGAAGAGAGACCCAGTACTTC.